This TCR beta chain appears in the sequencing data of a study of long-term antiretroviral therapy in people with HIV. V dropped 3 bases and J dropped 3; count of bases not matched to a gene: 3. Germline loops: CDR1 GTSNPN, CDR2 SVGIG (reference sequence). The CDR3 runs to 15 residues. A v3.0 immunoSEQ assay was performed at survey level. Profiling relied on immunoSEQ multiplex PCR, and the TCRdb table lists in-frame clones only, not all of them. The table shows around 26,000 clones, with 79% occurring only once. The clonotype comes from a woman between 35 and 50 years old with HIV. The J gene is TRBJ2-2, the V gene TRBV30, with TRBD1 matching 11 bases. Sequencing used unsorted PBMCs, obtained 1.2 years after starting antiretroviral therapy. The CDR3 here is CAWRDRGRDTGELFF. The CDR3 nucleotides are TGTGCCTGGAGGGACAGGGGGCGCGACACCGGGGAGCTGTTTTTT.